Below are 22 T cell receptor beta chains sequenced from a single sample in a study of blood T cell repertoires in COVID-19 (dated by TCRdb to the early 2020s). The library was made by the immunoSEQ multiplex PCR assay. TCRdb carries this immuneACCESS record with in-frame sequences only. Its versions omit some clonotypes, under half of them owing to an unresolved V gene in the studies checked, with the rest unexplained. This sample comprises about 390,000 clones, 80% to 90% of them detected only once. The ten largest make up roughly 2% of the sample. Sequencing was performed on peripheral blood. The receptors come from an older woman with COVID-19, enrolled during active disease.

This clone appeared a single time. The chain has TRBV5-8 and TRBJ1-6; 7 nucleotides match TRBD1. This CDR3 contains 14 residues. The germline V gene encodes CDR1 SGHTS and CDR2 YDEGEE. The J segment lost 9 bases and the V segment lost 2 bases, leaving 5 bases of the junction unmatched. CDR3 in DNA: TGTGCCAGCAGCTTCCGACAGGGTGGTTCACCCCTCCACTTT. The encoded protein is CASSFRQGGSPLHF. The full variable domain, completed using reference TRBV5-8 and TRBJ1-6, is EAGVTQSPTHLIKTRGQQATLRCSPISGHTSVYWYQQALGLGLQFLLWYDEGEERNRGNFPPRFSGRQFPNYSSELNVNALELEDSALYLCASSFRQGGSPLHFGNGTRLTVT.

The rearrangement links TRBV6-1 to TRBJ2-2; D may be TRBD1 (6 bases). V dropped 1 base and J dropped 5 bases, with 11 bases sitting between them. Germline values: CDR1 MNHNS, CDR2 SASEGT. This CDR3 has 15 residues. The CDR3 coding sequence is TGTGCCAGCAGTGAAGGGGGACACAGGACCGGGGAGCTGTTTTTT. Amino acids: CASSEGGHRTGELFF.

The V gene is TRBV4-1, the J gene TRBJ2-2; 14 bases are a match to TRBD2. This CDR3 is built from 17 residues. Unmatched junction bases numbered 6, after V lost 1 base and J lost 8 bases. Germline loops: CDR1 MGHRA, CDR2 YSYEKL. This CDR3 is CASSQVRLAGGLGELFF. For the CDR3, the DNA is TGCGCCAGCAGCCAAGTACGACTAGCGGGGGGGCTGGGGGAGCTGTTTTTT.

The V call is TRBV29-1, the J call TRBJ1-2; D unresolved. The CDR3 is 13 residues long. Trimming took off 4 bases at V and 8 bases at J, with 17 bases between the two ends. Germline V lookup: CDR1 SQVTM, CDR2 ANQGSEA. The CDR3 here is CSVVREGLGGYTF. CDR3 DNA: TGCAGCGTTGTCCGGGAAGGTTTAGGGGGCTACACCTTC.

CDR3: CASSVHQGSSGNTIYF. Written as DNA, the CDR3 is TGTGCCAGCAGCGTACATCAGGGCTCCTCTGGAAACACCATATATTTT. This rearrangement joins TRBV9 to TRBJ1-3, with a possible D match to TRBD1 (5 bases). V shed 1 base and J shed 0 bases, with 11 bases lying between them. CDR3 length equals 16 residues. CDR1 is SGDLS and CDR2 is YYNGEE in the germline V gene.

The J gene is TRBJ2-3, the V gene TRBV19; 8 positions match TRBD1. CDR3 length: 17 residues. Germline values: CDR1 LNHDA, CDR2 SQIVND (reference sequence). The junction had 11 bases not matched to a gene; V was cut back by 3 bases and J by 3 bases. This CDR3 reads CASSITAQGAGTDTQYF. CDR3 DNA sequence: TGTGCCAGTAGTATTACGGCGCAGGGGGCAGGGACAGATACGCAGTATTTT.

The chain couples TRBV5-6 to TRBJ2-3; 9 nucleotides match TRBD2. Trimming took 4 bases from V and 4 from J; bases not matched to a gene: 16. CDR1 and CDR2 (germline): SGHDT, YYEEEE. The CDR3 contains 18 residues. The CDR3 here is CASSTEEGVAGVADTQYF. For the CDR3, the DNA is TGTGCCAGCAGCACTGAAGAAGGAGTAGCGGGGGTGGCAGATACGCAGTATTTT. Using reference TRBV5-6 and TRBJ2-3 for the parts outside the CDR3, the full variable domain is DAGVTQSPTHLIKTRGQQVTLRCSPKSGHDTVSWYQQALGQGPQFIFQYYEEEERQRGNFPDRFSGHQFPNYSSELNVNALLLGDSALYLCASSTEEGVAGVADTQYFGPGTRLTVL.

CDR3 in amino acids: CASSLTPGSGANVLTF. The CDR3, as DNA: TGCGCCAGCAGCTTGACCCCGGGGTCCGGGGCCAACGTCCTGACTTTC. V usage is TRBV5-1 and J usage is TRBJ2-6; a weak D match, TRBD2 (5 bases). This CDR3 comprises 16 residues. The germline V gene has CDR1 SGHRS and CDR2 YFSETQ. Trimming removed 1 base at V and 4 bases at J, with 12 bases between.

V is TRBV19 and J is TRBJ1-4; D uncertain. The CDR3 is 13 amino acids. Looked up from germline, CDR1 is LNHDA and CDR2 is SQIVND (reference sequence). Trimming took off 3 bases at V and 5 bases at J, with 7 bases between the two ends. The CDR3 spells CASSIIQNEKLFF. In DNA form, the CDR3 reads TGTGCCAGTAGTATTATCCAGAATGAAAAACTGTTTTTT. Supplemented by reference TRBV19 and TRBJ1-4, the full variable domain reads DGGITQSPKYLFRKEGQNVTLSCEQNLNHDAMYWYRQDPGQGLRLIYYSQIVNDFQKGDIAEGYSVSREKKESFPLTVTSAQKNPTAFYLCASSIIQNEKLFFGSGTQLSVL.

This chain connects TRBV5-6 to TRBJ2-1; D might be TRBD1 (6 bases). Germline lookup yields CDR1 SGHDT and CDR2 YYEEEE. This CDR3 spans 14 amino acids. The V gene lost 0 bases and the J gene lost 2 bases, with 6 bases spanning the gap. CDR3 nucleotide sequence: TGTGCCAGCAGCTTGGCAGGGGCCTACAATGAGCAGTTCTTC. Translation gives CASSLAGAYNEQFF.

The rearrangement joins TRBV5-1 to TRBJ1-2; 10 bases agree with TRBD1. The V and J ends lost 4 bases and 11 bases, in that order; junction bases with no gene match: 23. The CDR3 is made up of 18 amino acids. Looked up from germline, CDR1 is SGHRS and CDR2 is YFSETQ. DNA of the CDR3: TGCGCCAGCAGCCACATCAACCGGACAGGGGGTTTAGCGGGTAGATACACCTTC. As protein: CASSHINRTGGLAGRYTF.

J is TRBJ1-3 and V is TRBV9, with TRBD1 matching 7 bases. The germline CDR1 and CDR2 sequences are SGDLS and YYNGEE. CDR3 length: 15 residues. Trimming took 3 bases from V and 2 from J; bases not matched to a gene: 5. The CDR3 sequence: CASSGRQGPGNTIYF. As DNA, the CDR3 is TGTGCCAGCAGCGGGAGACAGGGACCTGGAAACACCATATATTTT.

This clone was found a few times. The DNA for the CDR3 is TGTGCCAGTACTCCGAGACAGGGGGCTGTGAACACTGAAGCTTTCTTT. As protein: CASTPRQGAVNTEAFF. The rearrangement links TRBV19 to TRBJ1-1, with 10 positions matching TRBD1. CDR1 LNHDA and CDR2 SQIVND come from the germline V gene (reference sequence). The V segment lost 7 bases and the J segment 0 bases; nucleotides outside the gene matches: 8. CDR3 length: 16 amino acids.

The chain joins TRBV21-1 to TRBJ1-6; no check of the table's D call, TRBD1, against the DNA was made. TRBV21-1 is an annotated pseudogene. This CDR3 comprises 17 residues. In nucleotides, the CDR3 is TGTGCCAGCAGCAGCAGACTACTCAGGGGGAACAATTCACCCCTCCACTTT. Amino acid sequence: CASSSRLLRGNNSPLHF.

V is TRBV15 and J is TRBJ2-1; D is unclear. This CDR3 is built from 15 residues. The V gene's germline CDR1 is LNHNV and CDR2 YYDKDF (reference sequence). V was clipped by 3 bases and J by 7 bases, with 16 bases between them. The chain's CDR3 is CATSSDLQSRNEQFF. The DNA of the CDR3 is TGTGCCACCAGCAGCGACCTCCAATCCAGGAATGAGCAGTTCTTC.

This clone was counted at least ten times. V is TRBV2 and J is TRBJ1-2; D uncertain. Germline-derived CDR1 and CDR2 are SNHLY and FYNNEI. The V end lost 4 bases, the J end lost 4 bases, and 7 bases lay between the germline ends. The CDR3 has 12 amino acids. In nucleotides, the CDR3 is TGTGCCAGCAGTGCGGGAGTCTATGGCTACACCTTC. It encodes CASSAGVYGYTF. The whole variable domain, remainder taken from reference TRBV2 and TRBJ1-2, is EPEVTQTPSHQVTQMGQEVILRCVPISNHLYFYWYRQILGQKVEFLVSFYNNEISEKSEIFDDQFSVERPDGSNFTLKIRSTKLEDSAMYFCASSAGVYGYTFGSGTRLTVV.

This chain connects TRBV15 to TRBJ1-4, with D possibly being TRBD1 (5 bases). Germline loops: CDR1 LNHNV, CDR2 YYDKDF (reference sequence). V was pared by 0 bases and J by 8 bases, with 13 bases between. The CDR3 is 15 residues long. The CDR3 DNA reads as TGTGCCACCAGCAGAGATAAGGGGTTGGGGGAAAAACTGTTTTTT. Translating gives CATSRDKGLGEKLFF.

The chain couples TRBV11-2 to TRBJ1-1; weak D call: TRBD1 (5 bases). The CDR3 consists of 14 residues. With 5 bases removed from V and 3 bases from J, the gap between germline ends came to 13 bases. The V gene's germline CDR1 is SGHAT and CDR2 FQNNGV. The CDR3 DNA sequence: TGTGCCAGCAGCCGGGGGGTCACATACACTGAAGCTTTCTTT. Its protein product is CASSRGVTYTEAFF. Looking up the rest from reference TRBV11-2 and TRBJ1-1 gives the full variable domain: EAGVAQSPRYKIIEKRQSVAFWCNPISGHATLYWYQQILGQGPKLLIQFQNNGVVDDSQLPKDRFSAERLKGVDSTLKIQPAKLEDSAVYLCASSRGVTYTEAFFGQGTRLTVV.

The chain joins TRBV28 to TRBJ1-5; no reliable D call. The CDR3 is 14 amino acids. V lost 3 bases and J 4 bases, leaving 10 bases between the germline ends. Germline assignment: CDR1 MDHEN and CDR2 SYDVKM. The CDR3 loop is CASSLPEENQPQHF. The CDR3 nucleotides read TGTGCCAGCAGTTTGCCGGAGGAAAATCAGCCCCAGCATTTT.

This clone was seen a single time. The DNA for the CDR3 is TGTGCCAGCAGCTTCCCCAGACAGGGGGCTTCGAACACTGAAGCTTTCTTT. Its translation: CASSFPRQGASNTEAFF. J is TRBJ1-1 and V is TRBV11-2, with TRBD1 matching 10 bases. CDR3 size: 17 residues. Per germline, CDR1 SGHAT and CDR2 FQNNGV. The trim removed 3 bases at V and 1 base at J, leaving 8 bases unmatched.

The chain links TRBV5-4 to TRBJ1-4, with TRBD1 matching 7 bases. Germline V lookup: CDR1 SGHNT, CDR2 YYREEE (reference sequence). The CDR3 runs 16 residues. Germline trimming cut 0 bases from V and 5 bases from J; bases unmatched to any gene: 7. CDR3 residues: CASSLVMGQPNEKLFF. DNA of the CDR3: TGTGCCAGCAGCTTGGTTATGGGACAGCCAAATGAAAAACTGTTTTTT.

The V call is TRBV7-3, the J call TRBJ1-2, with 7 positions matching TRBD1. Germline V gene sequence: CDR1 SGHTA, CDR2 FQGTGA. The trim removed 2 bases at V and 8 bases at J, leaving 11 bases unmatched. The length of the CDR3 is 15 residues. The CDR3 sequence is CASSLLGGRSGGYTF. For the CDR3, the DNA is TGTGCCAGCAGCTTACTAGGGGGCCGATCGGGCGGCTACACCTTC.